This TCR beta chain was identified in a study of cytomegalovirus exposure and HLA in healthy donors. As for this clone: What it recognizes is unknown.

V was shortened by 7 bases and J by 11 bases, with 20 bases between the two germline ends. The CDR3 runs to 13 residues. Germline values: CDR1 MGHRA, CDR2 YSYEKL. PCR amplification relied on 60 Vbeta primers (plus 13 Jbeta primers). Sequenced by immunoSEQ multiplex PCR; TCRdb stores in-frame clones only, minus some. The data hold 100,000 to 150,000 clones, with 65% to 80% observed a single time. Broader study findings: There were over 150 TCR beta chains listed as cytomegalovirus-associated. Generally TCR sequences proved uncommon, though certain public TCRs appeared in numerous donors.

The sequence was collected from a woman aged 35 to 49 in good health and CMV-seropositive. Sequenced material: PBMCs. The chain combines TRBV4-1 with TRBJ1-1, with D possibly matching TRBD1 (5 bases). The CDR3 sequence: CASISNPGGIAFF. Here the CDR3 DNA reads TGCGCCAGCATCTCAAACCCCGGGGGGATTGCTTTCTTT.